This T cell receptor (beta chain) was observed in a study of T-cell reconstitution after alpha-beta-depleted transplantation in children. Study-wide results and caveats: Elevated TCRbeta diversity at day 60 was traced, in some patients, to surviving recipient T cells and thymic progenitors. Several hundred graft clones that had expanded were reportedly the source of alpha-beta T cells about two months after transplant. By one year post-transplant, T-cell counts and diversity largely arose from T cells that were newly produced.

Unique molecular identifiers were incorporated during preparation of the TCRbeta library. TCRdb used MiXCR to reprocess the PCR reads, holding one entry per CDR3 protein. Among hundreds of thousands of distinct CDR3 sequences, just over 7.5% were seen once, and the ten largest hold over 7.5%. This clonotype came up many times. Antigen unknown. Germline CDR1 reads LGHNA; CDR2 reads YSLEER. CDR3 length: 16 amino acids. V dropped 1 base and J dropped 1; count of bases not matched to a gene: 3. This sequence joins TRBV4-3 and TRBJ2-2, with TRBD2 identical over 7 bases. The clonotype originates from a female patient aged 2-10 years who had a stem cell transplant for Fanconi anemia, so the T cells may come from the graft donor. The source material was peripheral blood, sampled 360 days after TCRalphabeta/CD19-depleted stem cell transplant. The CDR3 sequence: CASSQGTSVNTGELFF. The CDR3 nucleotides read TGCGCCAGCAGCCAAGGAACTAGCGTGAACACCGGGGAGCTGTTTTTT.